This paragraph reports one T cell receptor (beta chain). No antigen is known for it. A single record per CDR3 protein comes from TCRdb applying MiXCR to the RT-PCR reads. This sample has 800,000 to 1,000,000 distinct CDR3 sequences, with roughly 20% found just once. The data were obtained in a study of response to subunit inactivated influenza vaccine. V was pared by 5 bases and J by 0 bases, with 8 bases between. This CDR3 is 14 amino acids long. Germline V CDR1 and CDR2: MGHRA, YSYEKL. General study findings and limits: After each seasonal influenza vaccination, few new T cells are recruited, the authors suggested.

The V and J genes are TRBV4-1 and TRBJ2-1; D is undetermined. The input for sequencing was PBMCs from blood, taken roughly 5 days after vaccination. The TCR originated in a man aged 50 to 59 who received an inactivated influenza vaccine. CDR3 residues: CASSATGSYNEQFF. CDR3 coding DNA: TGCGCCAGCAGCGCGACGGGCTCCTACAATGAGCAGTTCTTC.